This is a list of T cell receptor beta chains from one sample in a study of human T cells and chemical hapten exposure. TCRdb called the RACE reads again in MiXCR, with one record for every CDR3 protein. The table lists about 87,000 distinct CDR3 sequences, 8% to 10% of them singletons, with less than 4.5% in the top ten. The source was whole blood, collected in connection with sensitization to the hapten diphenylcyclopropenone (DPC). The origin of the receptors is a woman aged 40 to 50 with alopecia areata. Some clones in this sample may be carry-over from other donors' samples. CDR3s include the opening cysteine and the closing phenylalanine or tryptophan. The D gene is left open where the match is weak. Size is stated for part of the rows, as once, few or many counts, or as a class when the clone is expanded.

V	size	D	J	DNA	CDR3
TRBV9	few	TRBD2	TRBJ2-3	TGTGCCAGCACCAGAGGGACTAGCGGGGGGGCCGACACAGATACGCAGTATTTT	CASTRGTSGGADTDTQYF
TRBV7-9	NA	NA	TRBJ1-2	TGTGCCAGCACCACGACGTTCGTCTATGGCTACACCTTC	CASTTTFVYGYTF
TRBV9	NA	NA	TRBJ2-5	TGTGCCAGCAGCTTCCCGGGACTGCAAGAGACCCAGTACTTC	CASSFPGLQETQYF
TRBV5-4	many	NA	TRBJ2-1	TGTGCCAGCAGCTTGGGTCAGGGGGGTAATGAGCAGTTCTTC	CASSLGQGGNEQFF
TRBV2	few	NA	TRBJ1-5	TGTGCCAGCAACAGCGTACTCAGTCAGCCCCAGCATTTT	CASNSVLSQPQHF
TRBV11-2	many	NA	TRBJ2-7	TGTGCCAGCAGCTTGAGGGCCAACGAGCAGTACTTC	CASSLRANEQYF
TRBV5-1	few	NA	TRBJ2-3	TGCGCCAGCAGCTTGGAGAGGCATCCAGATACGCAGTATTTT	CASSLERHPDTQYF
TRBV5-1	few	TRBD1	TRBJ2-2	TGCGCCAGCAGCTTGGGACTACAGGGGGTCACCGGGGAGCTGTTTTTT	CASSLGLQGVTGELFF
TRBV3-1	many	NA	TRBJ2-7	TGTGCCAGCAGCCAAGAGCCCCCAGGCCCCTACGAGCAGTACTTC	CASSQEPPGPYEQYF
TRBV27	NA	NA	TRBJ1-2	TGTGCCAGCAGTTTACAGGTGGGGCAGATCTATGGCTACACCTTC	CASSLQVGQIYGYTF
TRBV3-1	few	NA	TRBJ2-7	TGTGCCAGCAGCCAAGCGGCAGCCTCCTACGAGCAGTACTTC	CASSQAAASYEQYF
TRBV25-1	many	NA	TRBJ2-7	TGTGCCAGCAGTTCGGAGGGGGCCGATTACGAGCAGTACTTC	CASSSEGADYEQYF
TRBV7-2	few	TRBD2	TRBJ2-3	TGTGCCAGCAGCTTTACCCAGCGGGGGCTCTACACAGATACGCAGTATTTT	CASSFTQRGLYTDTQYF
TRBV6-2/TRBV6-3	many	TRBD2	TRBJ2-1	TGTGCCAGCACCAAGACTAGCGGGGTATACAATGAGCAGTTCTTC	CASTKTSGVYNEQFF
TRBV27	few	NA	TRBJ1-4	TGTGCCAGCAGTCCCGTGAGATTCAATGAAAAACTGTTTTTT	CASSPVRFNEKLFF
TRBV6-1	many	NA	TRBJ2-7	TGTGCCAGCAGTGAAGAGTCCTACGAGCAGTACTTC	CASSEESYEQYF
TRBV5-4	many	NA	TRBJ1-2	TGTGCCAGCAGCTGGGGGCAGGGGACTAACTATGGCTACACCTTC	CASSWGQGTNYGYTF
TRBV7-9	many	TRBD2	TRBJ2-3	TGTGCCAGCAGGTCGGCGGGGGCAGATACGCAGTATTTT	CASRSAGADTQYF
TRBV7-6	many	NA	TRBJ2-2	TGTGCCAGCAGTTCTTTGAACACCGGGGAGCTGTTTTTT	CASSSLNTGELFF
TRBV6-2/TRBV6-3	NA	NA	TRBJ2-1	TGTGCCAGCAGCCGACCCGCCTACTCGAGCTCCTACAATGAGCAGTTCTTC	CASSRPAYSSSYNEQFF
TRBV20-1	many	NA	TRBJ2-1	TGCAGTGCTAGACCGGACTTGTGGAATGAGCAGTTCTTC	CSARPDLWNEQFF
TRBV2	NA	NA	TRBJ2-5	TGTGCCAGCAGCACGAGGGAGTTTCACTTC	CASSTREFHF
TRBV12-3/TRBV12-4	NA	TRBD1	TRBJ1-1	TGTGCCAGCAGGACAGGGGAGGCCACTGAAGCTTTCTTT	CASRTGEATEAFF
TRBV20-1	NA	NA	TRBJ2-7	TGCAGTGCTAGCTTACAGGTCCACGAGCAGTACTTC	CSASLQVHEQYF
TRBV6-2/TRBV6-3	NA	NA	TRBJ2-1	TGTGCCAGCAGTCCGGGGGACAAGGGGGACAATGAGCAGTTCTTC	CASSPGDKGDNEQFF
TRBV18	many	NA	TRBJ1-5	TGTGCCAGCTCCCCCGAATCAGGGTTCAATCACCCCCAGCATTTT	CASSPESGFNHPQHF
TRBV7-9	many	NA	TRBJ1-5	TGTGGGGTTGGGGCCGGGTATCAGCCCCAGCATTTT	CGVGAGYQPQHF
TRBV6-2/TRBV6-3	NA	NA	TRBJ2-2	TGTGCCAGCAGTTACATACGGACAACCGGGGAGCTGTTTTTT	CASSYIRTTGELFF
TRBV20-1	NA	NA	TRBJ1-5	TGCAGTGCTAGGGACAGTAATCAGCCCCAGCATTTT	CSARDSNQPQHF